Each of the 14 T cell receptor beta chains below was sequenced from the same sample in a study of cytomegalovirus exposure and HLA in healthy donors. The repertoire was sequenced with immunoSEQ multiplex PCR; TCRdb's copy has only in-frame clones and lacks some. This repertoire shows about 160,000 clones, approximately 87% found once; its top ten account for 4.5% to 7%. Sequencing was performed on PBMCs. The source of these receptors is a woman in her thirties in good health and CMV-seronegative.

With respect to this clone: One end of the junction fails to match germline, which may point to a read error. This chain uses TRBV29-1 with TRBJ1-1; possibly TRBD1 for D (6 bases). This CDR3 has 11 residues. Germline V CDR1 and CDR2: SQVTM, ANQGSEA. The CDR3 coding sequence is TGCAGCGTTGACGGGGGGGCTGAGGCTTTCTTT. Translated: CSVDGGAEAFF.

The V call is TRBV11-2, the J call TRBJ2-2, with 10 bases fitting TRBD2. With V trimmed by 4 bases and J by 8 bases, 1 base remained unmatched. The germline V gene has CDR1 SGHAT and CDR2 FQNNGV. The CDR3 sequence is 13 residues long. The DNA of the CDR3 is TGTGCCAGCAGCTCACTAGCGGGAGGGGAGCTGTTTTTT. It codes for CASSSLAGGELFF. Full variable domain (outside the CDR3, taken from reference TRBV11-2 and TRBJ2-2): EAGVAQSPRYKIIEKRQSVAFWCNPISGHATLYWYQQILGQGPKLLIQFQNNGVVDDSQLPKDRFSAERLKGVDSTLKIQPAKLEDSAVYLCASSSLAGGELFFGEGSRLTVL.

The chain joins TRBV19 to TRBJ2-2, with D maybe TRBD1 (6 bases). This CDR3 region has 14 residues. Trimming took 7 bases from V and 0 from J, leaving 9 bases between them. CDR1 LNHDA and CDR2 SQIVND come from the germline V gene (reference sequence). The CDR3 sequence: CASKGTPNTGELFF. The CDR3 region has the DNA TGTGCCAGTAAGGGGACACCGAACACCGGGGAGCTGTTTTTT.

The J gene is TRBJ2-7, the V gene TRBV7-2, with 7 bases identical to TRBD1. This CDR3 spans 14 amino acids. V lost 1 base and J lost 5; bases outside the gene matches: 5. Germline assignment: CDR1 SGHTA and CDR2 FQGNSA. The CDR3: CASSLDRGADEQYF. CDR3 bases: TGTGCCAGCAGCTTAGACAGGGGAGCCGACGAGCAGTACTTC.

The chain recombines TRBV30 with TRBJ1-1; D gene uncertain. This CDR3 contains 15 residues. CDR1 GTSNPN and CDR2 SVGIG come from the germline V gene (reference sequence). Trimming removed 3 bases from V and 1 base from J, with 15 bases in between. The CDR3 DNA reads TGTGCCTGGAGCCCCCCCCCGTTTCGGAACACTGAAGCTTTCTTT. Amino acid sequence: CAWSPPPFRNTEAFF.

The chain links TRBV11-2 to TRBJ2-3; 7 bases fit TRBD1. The CDR3 has 14 amino acids. J lost 1 base, V lost 3 bases, and 1 base had no gene match. Germline assignment: CDR1 SGHAT and CDR2 FQNNGV. This CDR3 is CASSLQGGTDTQYF. The CDR3 coding sequence is TGTGCCAGCAGCTTGCAGGGGGGCACAGATACGCAGTATTTT.

The rearrangement links TRBV29-1 to TRBJ2-7; 9 bases fit TRBD1. The germline V gene has CDR1 SQVTM and CDR2 ANQGSEA. The CDR3 length is 16 residues. V was pared by 5 bases and J by 4 bases, with 15 bases of the junction left unmatched. CDR3 sequence reads: CSVKENTDRGLYEQYF. The CDR3 bases are TGCAGCGTTAAGGAGAATACGGACAGGGGATTGTACGAGCAGTACTTC.

J is TRBJ2-1 and V is TRBV7-2, with a weak D call TRBD2 (5 bases). In germline, CDR1 is SGHTA, CDR2 FQGNSA. This CDR3 is built from 12 residues. Deletions cut 5 bases from V and 7 bases from J, with 9 bases between. CDR3 sequence reads: CASSPVANEQFF. In DNA form, the CDR3 reads TGTGCCAGCAGCCCCGTAGCGAATGAGCAGTTCTTC.

V usage is TRBV2 and J usage is TRBJ2-4, with D possibly being TRBD2 (5 bases). Per germline, CDR1 SNHLY and CDR2 FYNNEI. The V gene lost 4 bases and the J gene lost 2 bases, with 9 bases spanning the gap. This CDR3 has 14 amino acids. In DNA form, the CDR3 reads TGTGCCAGCAGTGTTTCGGGAACCAAAAACATTCAGTACTTC. Amino acids: CASSVSGTKNIQYF.

This clone was detected only once. The J gene is TRBJ1-1, the V gene TRBV29-1; D unresolved. V shed 7 bases and J shed 3 bases, with 15 bases lying between them. This CDR3 region has 13 residues. Germline CDR1 and CDR2: SQVTM and ANQGSEA. The DNA of the CDR3 is TGCAGCGCTTCGGGATACGGGGACACTGAAGCTTTCTTT. Translating it yields CSASGYGDTEAFF.

The chain recombines TRBV7-2 with TRBJ1-4, with TRBD1 matching 8 bases. CDR3 length equals 14 residues. Germline V gene data show CDR1 as SGHTA and CDR2 as FQGNSA. Germline trimming cut 5 bases from V and 4 bases from J; bases unmatched to any gene: 3. The CDR3 loop reads CASSPGQGNEKLFF. The CDR3 DNA is TGTGCCAGCAGCCCCGGACAGGGTAATGAAAAACTGTTTTTT.

The chain carries TRBV29-1 and TRBJ2-3; D might be TRBD1 or TRBD2, each matching 5 bases. The CDR3 is 14 residues long. Trimming took off 6 bases at V and 6 bases at J, with 19 bases between the two ends. Germline CDR1 SQVTM, CDR2 ANQGSEA. The CDR3 spells CSVPRDPEADTQYF. CDR3 nucleotide sequence: TGCAGCGTCCCCCGGGACCCAGAGGCGGATACGCAGTATTTT.

The V call is TRBV29-1, the J call TRBJ1-1; possible D gene TRBD1, 5 bases. The V end was cut by 4 bases, the J end by 1 base, with 13 bases between. CDR1 SQVTM and CDR2 ANQGSEA come from the germline V gene. The CDR3 consists of 14 residues. The CDR3 region is CSVAGLSGNTEAFF. CDR3 bases: TGCAGCGTTGCGGGGCTCAGCGGGAACACTGAAGCTTTCTTT.

V is TRBV13 and J is TRBJ2-5; 13 bases map to TRBD2. The germline V gene encodes CDR1 PRHDT and CDR2 FYEKMQ (reference sequence). The CDR3 has 17 amino acids. Trimming removed 2 bases from V and 4 bases from J; junction bases left unmatched: 7. The CDR3 loop is CASSLSMTSGRRETQYF. For the CDR3, the DNA is TGTGCCAGCAGCTTAAGTATGACTAGCGGGAGGCGAGAGACCCAGTACTTC.